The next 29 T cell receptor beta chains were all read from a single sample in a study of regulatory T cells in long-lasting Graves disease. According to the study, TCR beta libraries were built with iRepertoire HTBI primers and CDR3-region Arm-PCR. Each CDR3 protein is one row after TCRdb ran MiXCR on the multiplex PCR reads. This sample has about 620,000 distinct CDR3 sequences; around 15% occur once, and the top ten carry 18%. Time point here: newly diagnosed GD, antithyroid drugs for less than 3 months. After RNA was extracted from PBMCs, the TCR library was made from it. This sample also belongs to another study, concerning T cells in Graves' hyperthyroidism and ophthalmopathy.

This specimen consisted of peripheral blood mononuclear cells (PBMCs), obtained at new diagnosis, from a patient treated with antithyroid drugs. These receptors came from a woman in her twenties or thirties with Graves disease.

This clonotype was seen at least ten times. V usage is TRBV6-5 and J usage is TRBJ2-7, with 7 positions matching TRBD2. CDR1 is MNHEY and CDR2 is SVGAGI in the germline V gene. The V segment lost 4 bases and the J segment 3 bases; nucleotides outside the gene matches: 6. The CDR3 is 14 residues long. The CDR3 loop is CASSWGGINYEQYF. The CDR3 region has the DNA TGTGCCAGCAGTTGGGGGGGGATCAACTACGAGCAGTACTTC.

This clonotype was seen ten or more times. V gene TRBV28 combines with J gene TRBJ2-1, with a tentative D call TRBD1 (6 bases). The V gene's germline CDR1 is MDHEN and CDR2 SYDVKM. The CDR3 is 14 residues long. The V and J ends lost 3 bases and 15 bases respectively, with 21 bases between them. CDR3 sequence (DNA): TGTGCCAGCAGTTTGCTTTTACCCGGGACACCGCCGTTCTTC. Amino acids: CASSLLLPGTPPFF. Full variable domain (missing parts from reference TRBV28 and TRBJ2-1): DVKVTQSSRYLVKRTGEKVFLECVQDMDHENMFWYRQDPGLGLRLIYFSYDVKMKEKGDIPEGYSVSREKKERFSLILESASTNQTSMYLCASSLLLPGTPPFFGPGTRLTVL.

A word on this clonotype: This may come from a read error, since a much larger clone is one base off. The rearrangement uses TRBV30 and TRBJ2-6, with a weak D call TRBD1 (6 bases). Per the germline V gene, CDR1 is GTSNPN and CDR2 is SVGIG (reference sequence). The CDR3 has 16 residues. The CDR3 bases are TGTGCCTGGACGGACAGTCTATTCTCTGAGGCCAACGTCCTGACTTTC. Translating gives CAWTDSLFSEANVLTF.

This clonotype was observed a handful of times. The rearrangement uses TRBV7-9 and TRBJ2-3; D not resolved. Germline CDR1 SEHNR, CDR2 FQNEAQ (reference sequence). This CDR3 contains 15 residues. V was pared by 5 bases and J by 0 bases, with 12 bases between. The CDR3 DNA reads TGTGCCAGCAGCCAAATCCCCGCTAGCACAGATACGCAGTATTTT. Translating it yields CASSQIPASTDTQYF.

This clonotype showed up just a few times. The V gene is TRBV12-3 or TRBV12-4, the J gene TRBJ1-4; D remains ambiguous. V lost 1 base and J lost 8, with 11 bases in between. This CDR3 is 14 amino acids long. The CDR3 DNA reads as TGTGCCAGCAGTTTAGGCCCCCAGACGGAAAAACTGTTTTTT. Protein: CASSLGPQTEKLFF.

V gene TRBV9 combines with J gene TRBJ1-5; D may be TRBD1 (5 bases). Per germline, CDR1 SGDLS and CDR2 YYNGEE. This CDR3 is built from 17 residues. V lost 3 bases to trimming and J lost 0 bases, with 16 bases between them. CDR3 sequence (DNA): TGTGCCAGCAGCGCAGGGTTAAAGACCGATAGCAATCAGCCCCAGCATTTT. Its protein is CASSAGLKTDSNQPQHF.

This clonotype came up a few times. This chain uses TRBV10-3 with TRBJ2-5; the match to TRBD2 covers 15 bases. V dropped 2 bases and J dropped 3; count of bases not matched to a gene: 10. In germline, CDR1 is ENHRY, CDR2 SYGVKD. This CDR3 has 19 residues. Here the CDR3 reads CAISEALVGLAGGKETQYF. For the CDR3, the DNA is TGTGCCATCAGTGAGGCGCTTGTGGGACTAGCGGGAGGAAAAGAGACCCAGTACTTC.

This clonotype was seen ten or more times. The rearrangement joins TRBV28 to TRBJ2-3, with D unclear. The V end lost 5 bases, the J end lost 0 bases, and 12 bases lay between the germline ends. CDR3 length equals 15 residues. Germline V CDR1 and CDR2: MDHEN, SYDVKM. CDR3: CASSRRQESTDTQYF. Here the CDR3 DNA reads TGTGCCAGCAGTCGTCGGCAGGAAAGCACAGATACGCAGTATTTT.

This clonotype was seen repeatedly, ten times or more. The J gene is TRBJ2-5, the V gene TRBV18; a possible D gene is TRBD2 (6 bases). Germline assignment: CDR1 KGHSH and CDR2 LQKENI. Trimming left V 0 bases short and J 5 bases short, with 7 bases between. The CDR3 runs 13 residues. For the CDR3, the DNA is TGTGCCAGCTCACCACCGGGGAGGGAGACCCAGTACTTC. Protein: CASSPPGRETQYF. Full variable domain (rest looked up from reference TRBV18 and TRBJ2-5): NAGVMQNPRHLVRRRGQEARLRCSPMKGHSHVYWYRQLPEEGLKFMVYLQKENIIDESGMPKERFSAEFPKEGPSILRIQQVVRGDSAAYFCASSPPGRETQYFGPGTRLLVL.

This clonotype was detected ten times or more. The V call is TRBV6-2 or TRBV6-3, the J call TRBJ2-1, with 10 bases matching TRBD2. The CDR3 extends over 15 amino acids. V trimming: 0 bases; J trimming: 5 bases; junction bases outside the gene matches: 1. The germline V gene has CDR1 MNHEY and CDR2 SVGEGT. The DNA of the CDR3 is TGTGCCAGCAGTTACTCTAGCGGGAGGAACAATGAGCAGTTCTTC. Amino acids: CASSYSSGRNNEQFF.

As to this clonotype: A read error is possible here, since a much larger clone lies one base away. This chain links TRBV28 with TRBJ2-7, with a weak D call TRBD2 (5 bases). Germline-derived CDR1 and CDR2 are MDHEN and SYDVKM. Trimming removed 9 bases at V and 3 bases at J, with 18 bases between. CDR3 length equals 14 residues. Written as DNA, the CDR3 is TGTGCCAGATCACCGGGAACTCTGGACTACGAGCAGTACTTC. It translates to CARSPGTLDYEQYF.

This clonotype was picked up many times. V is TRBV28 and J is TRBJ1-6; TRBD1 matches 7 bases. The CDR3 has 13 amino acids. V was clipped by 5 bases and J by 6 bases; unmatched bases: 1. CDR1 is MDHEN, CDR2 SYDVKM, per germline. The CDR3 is CASSRQGNSPLHF. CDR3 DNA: TGTGCCAGCAGTCGACAGGGTAATTCACCCCTCCACTTT.

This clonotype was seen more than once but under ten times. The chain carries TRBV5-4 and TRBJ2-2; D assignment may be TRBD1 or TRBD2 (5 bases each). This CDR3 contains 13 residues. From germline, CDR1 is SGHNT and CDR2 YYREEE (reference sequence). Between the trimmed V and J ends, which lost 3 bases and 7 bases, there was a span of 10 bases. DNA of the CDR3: TGTGCCAGCAGCTGGGACGGATACGGGGAGCTGTTTTTT. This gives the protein CASSWDGYGELFF.

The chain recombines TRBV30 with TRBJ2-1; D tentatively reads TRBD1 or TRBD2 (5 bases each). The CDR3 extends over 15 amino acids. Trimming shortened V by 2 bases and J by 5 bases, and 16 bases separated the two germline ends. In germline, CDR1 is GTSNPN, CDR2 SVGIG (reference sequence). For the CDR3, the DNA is TGTGCCTGGAGTCACGGGGCTGGTACAAACAATGAGCAGTTCTTC. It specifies CAWSHGAGTNNEQFF.

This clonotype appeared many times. CDR3 residues: CASSFTTPTSGPYNEQFF. CDR3 DNA sequence: TGTGCCAGCAGTTTCACCACCCCGACTAGCGGCCCCTACAATGAGCAGTTCTTC. This sequence joins TRBV27 and TRBJ2-1; 9 bases are a match to TRBD2. Per germline, CDR1 MNHEY and CDR2 SMNVEV (reference sequence). The CDR3 contains 18 residues. J was trimmed by 2 bases and V by 3 bases; bases with no gene match: 11.

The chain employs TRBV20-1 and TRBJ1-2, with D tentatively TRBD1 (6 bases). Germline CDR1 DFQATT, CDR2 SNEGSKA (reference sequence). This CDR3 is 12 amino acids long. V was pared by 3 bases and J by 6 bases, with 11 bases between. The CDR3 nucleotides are TGCAGTGCTAGTATGGGGGGCAATGGCTACACCTTC. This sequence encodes CSASMGGNGYTF.

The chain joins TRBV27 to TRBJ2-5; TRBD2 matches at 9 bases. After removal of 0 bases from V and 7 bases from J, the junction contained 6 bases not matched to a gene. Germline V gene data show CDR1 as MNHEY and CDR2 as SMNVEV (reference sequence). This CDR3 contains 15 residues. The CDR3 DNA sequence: TGTGCCAGCAGTTTATCGAGTAGCGGGGGTTTGACCCAGTACTTC. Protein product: CASSLSSSGGLTQYF.

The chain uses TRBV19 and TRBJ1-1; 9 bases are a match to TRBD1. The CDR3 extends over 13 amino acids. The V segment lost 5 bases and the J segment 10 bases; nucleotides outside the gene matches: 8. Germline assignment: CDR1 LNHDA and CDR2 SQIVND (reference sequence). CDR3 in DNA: TGTGCCAGTAGTCCACAGGGGGCTAGCGTAGCTTTCTTT. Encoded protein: CASSPQGASVAFF. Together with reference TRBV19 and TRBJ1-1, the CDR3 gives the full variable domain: DGGITQSPKYLFRKEGQNVTLSCEQNLNHDAMYWYRQDPGQGLRLIYYSQIVNDFQKGDIAEGYSVSREKKESFPLTVTSAQKNPTAFYLCASSPQGASVAFFGQGTRLTVV.

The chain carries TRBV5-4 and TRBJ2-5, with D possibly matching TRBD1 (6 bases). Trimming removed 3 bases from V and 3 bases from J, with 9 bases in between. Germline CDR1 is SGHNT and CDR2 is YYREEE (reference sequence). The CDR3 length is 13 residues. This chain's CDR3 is CASSSDSKETQYF. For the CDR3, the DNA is TGTGCCAGCAGCTCGGACAGCAAAGAGACCCAGTACTTC.

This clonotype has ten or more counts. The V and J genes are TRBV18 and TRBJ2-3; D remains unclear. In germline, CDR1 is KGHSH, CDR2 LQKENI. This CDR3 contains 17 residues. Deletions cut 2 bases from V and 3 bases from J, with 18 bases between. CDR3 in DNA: TGTGCCAGCTCACCAAGGATCCGAGCCAAGAGTACAGATACGCAGTATTTT. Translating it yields CASSPRIRAKSTDTQYF. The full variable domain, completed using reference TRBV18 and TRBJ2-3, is NAGVMQNPRHLVRRRGQEARLRCSPMKGHSHVYWYRQLPEEGLKFMVYLQKENIIDESGMPKERFSAEFPKEGPSILRIQQVVRGDSAAYFCASSPRIRAKSTDTQYFGPGTRLTVL.

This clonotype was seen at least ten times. CDR3 DNA: TGTGCCAGCAGTTACCGACAGCAGAACACTGAAGCTTTCTTT. As protein: CASSYRQQNTEAFF. The rearrangement uses TRBV6-2 or TRBV6-3 and TRBJ1-1, with a weak D call TRBD1 (5 bases). Per the germline V gene, CDR1 is MNHEY and CDR2 is SVGEGT. The CDR3 covers 14 residues. V gave up 2 bases and J gave up 1 base, with 8 bases separating them.

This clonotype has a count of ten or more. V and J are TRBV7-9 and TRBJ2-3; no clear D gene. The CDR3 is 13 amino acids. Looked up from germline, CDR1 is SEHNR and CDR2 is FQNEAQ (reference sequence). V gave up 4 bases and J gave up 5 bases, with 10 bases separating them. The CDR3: CASSSSFQDTQYF. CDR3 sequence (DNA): TGTGCCAGCAGCTCCTCCTTCCAAGATACGCAGTATTTT. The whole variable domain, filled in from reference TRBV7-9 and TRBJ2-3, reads DTGVSQNPRHKITKRGQNVTFRCDPISEHNRLYWYRQTLGQGPEFLTYFQNEAQLEKSRLLSDRFSAERPKGSFSTLEIQRTEQGDSAMYLCASSSSFQDTQYFGPGTRLTVL.

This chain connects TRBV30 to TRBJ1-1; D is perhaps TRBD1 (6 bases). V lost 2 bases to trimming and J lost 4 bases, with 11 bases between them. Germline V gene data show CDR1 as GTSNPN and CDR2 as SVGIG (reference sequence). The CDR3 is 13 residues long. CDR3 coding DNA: TGTGCCTGGAGTTCAGGGGCGGGCACTGAAGCTTTCTTT. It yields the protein CAWSSGAGTEAFF.

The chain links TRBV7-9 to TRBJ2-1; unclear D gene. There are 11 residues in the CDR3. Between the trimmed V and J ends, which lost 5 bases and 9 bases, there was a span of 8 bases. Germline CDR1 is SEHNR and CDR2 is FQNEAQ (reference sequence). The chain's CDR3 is CASSKVFEQFF. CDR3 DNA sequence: TGTGCCAGCAGCAAAGTATTTGAGCAGTTCTTC.

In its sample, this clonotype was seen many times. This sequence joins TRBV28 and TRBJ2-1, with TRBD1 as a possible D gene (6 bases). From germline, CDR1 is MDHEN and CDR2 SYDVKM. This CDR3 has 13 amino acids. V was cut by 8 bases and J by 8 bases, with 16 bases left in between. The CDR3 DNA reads TGTGCCAGCTCAATAGGGGGTTGGGATGAGCAGTTCTTC. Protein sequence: CASSIGGWDEQFF.

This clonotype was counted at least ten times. CDR3: CASRWAGANEKLFF. CDR3 nucleotides: TGTGCCAGCAGATGGGCAGGCGCAAATGAAAAACTGTTTTTT. This chain connects TRBV27 to TRBJ1-4; D not certain. CDR3 length equals 14 residues. The germline gives CDR1 MNHEY, CDR2 SMNVEV (reference sequence). Deletions cut 6 bases from V and 5 bases from J, with 13 bases between.

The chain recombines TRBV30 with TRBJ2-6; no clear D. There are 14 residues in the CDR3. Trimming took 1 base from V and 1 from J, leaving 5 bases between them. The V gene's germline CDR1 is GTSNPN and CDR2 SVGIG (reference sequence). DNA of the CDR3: TGTGCCTGGAGTGAGGCGTCTGGGGCCAACGTCCTGACTTTC. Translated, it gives CAWSEASGANVLTF.

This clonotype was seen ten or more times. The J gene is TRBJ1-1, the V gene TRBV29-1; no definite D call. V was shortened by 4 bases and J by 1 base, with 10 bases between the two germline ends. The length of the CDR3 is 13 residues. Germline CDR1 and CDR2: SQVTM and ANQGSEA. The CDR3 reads CSVASRKNTEAFF. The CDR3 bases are TGCAGCGTTGCATCCCGGAAGAACACTGAAGCTTTCTTT. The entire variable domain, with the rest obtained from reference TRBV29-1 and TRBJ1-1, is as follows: SAVISQKPSRDICQRGTSLTIQCQVDSQVTMMFWYRQQPGQSLTLIATANQGSEATYESGFVIDKFPISRPNLTFSTLTVSNMSPEDSSIYLCSVASRKNTEAFFGQGTRLTVV.

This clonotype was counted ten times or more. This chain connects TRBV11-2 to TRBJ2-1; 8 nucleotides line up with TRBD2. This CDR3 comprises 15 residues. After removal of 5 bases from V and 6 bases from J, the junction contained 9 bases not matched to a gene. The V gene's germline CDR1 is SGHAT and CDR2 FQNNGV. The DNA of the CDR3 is TGTGCCAGCAGCCAGACCGGGCTAGCGGGCAATGAGCAGTTCTTC. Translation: CASSQTGLAGNEQFF.